Following are 9 T cell receptor beta chains from one sample sequenced in a study of shared clonotypes between healthy human individuals. Assay: immunoSEQ multiplex PCR; the TCRdb copy retains only in-frame clones and omits some. The sample consists of roughly 2,500,000 clones, approximately 94% of them appearing once. Sequencing was performed on naive CD4+ T cells from PBMCs. Subset given: CD45RA+ positively selected. Source of these receptors: a man between 18 and 29 years old in good health. Some clones in this sample may be carry-over from other donors' samples.

The gene calls are TRBV6-1 and TRBJ2-5, with 11 bases fitting TRBD2. The CDR3 is made up of 14 amino acids. In germline, CDR1 is MNHNS, CDR2 SASEGT. V was clipped by 5 bases and J by 5 bases; unmatched bases: 4. DNA of the CDR3: TGTGCCAGCAGTTTTACTAGCGGGAGTGAGACCCAGTACTTC. It is translated as CASSFTSGSETQYF.

This sequence joins TRBV2 and TRBJ1-4; unclear D gene. The CDR3 is 15 amino acids. Trimming stripped 3 bases from V and 0 bases from J, with 8 bases between. Germline V gene data show CDR1 as SNHLY and CDR2 as FYNNEI. The CDR3 loop reads CASSDYGATNEKLFF. The CDR3 DNA sequence: TGTGCCAGCAGTGACTACGGTGCAACTAATGAAAAACTGTTTTTT.

This clone occurred a few times. The genes are TRBV2 and TRBJ1-1; D gene uncertain. Germline V CDR1 and CDR2: SNHLY, FYNNEI. CDR3 length: 13 amino acids. V shed 2 bases and J shed 8 bases, with 12 bases lying between them. CDR3 nucleotide sequence: TGTGCCAGCAGTGAACAAGGTCGAGCAGAAGCTTTCTTT. Translating gives CASSEQGRAEAFF.

The genes are TRBV10-3 and TRBJ2-2; a weak D match, TRBD2 (8 bases). Germline CDR1 ENHRY, CDR2 SYGVKD. V lost 4 bases to trimming and J lost 2 bases, with 17 bases between them. This CDR3 is 17 amino acids long. CDR3: CAISAPGGTANTGELFF. CDR3 DNA: TGTGCCATCAGTGCTCCGGGGGGGACAGCAAACACCGGGGAGCTGTTTTTT.

The chain joins TRBV14 to TRBJ2-7; TRBD2 matches at 12 bases. Trimming took 5 bases from V and 2 from J; bases not matched to a gene: 10. In germline, CDR1 is SGHDN, CDR2 FVKESK. The CDR3 consists of 17 residues. CDR3 nucleotide sequence: TGTGCCAGCAGCAAACTAGCGGGAGGCCCAGCTGCCTACGAGCAGTACTTC. It encodes CASSKLAGGPAAYEQYF.

A word on this clone: Other DNA sequences of this sample code for an identical CDR3. The chain couples TRBV5-1 to TRBJ2-5, with 9 bases identical to TRBD1. V lost 0 bases to trimming and J lost 1 base; unmatched junction nucleotides: 1. The V gene's germline CDR1 is SGHRS and CDR2 YFSETQ. The CDR3 is 15 amino acids. CDR3 amino acids: CASSLAGQGQETQYF. Here the CDR3 DNA reads TGCGCCAGCAGCTTGGCGGGACAGGGCCAAGAGACCCAGTACTTC.

The genes are TRBV28 and TRBJ2-1, with 8 positions matching TRBD2. J gave up 5 bases and V 8 bases, and 8 bases lay outside the gene matches. Germline assignment: CDR1 MDHEN and CDR2 SYDVKM. The CDR3 contains 14 residues. DNA of the CDR3: TGTGCCAGCCAAAGCGGGAGCATCCACAATGAGCAGTTCTTC. Translation: CASQSGSIHNEQFF.

This clone was picked up one time. The chain recombines TRBV5-1 with TRBJ1-4; possibly TRBD1 for D (6 bases). V was cut by 0 bases and J by 8 bases, with 11 bases left in between. The germline V gene has CDR1 SGHRS and CDR2 YFSETQ. This CDR3 is 14 amino acids long. Here the CDR3 reads CASSLDRVGEKLFF. The CDR3 DNA is TGCGCCAGCAGCTTGGACAGGGTGGGGGAAAAACTGTTTTTT.

This rearrangement joins TRBV4-1 to TRBJ1-2, with D hard to call. The CDR3 totals 16 residues. Germline V gives CDR1 MGHRA, CDR2 YSYEKL. Deletions cut 0 bases from V and 2 bases from J, with 13 bases between. This CDR3 reads CASSQEGRISNYGYTF. CDR3 nucleotide sequence: TGCGCCAGCAGCCAAGAAGGACGGATATCGAACTATGGCTACACCTTC.